These T cell receptor beta chains were read from a single sample in a study of CD8+CD57+ T cells in acquired aplastic anemia. Each CDR3 protein is one row after TCRdb ran MiXCR on the reads. The table lists fewer than 200,000 distinct CDR3 sequences, about 50% of them singletons. The sample consisted of sorted CD4+, CD8+, or CD8+CD57+ T cells (not recorded which) from PBMCs. Receptors originate from a human donor with aplastic anemia. The CDR3 runs from the conserved cysteine through the conserved F or W. The order of the fields is CDR3 protein, CDR3 DNA, V gene, J gene, clone size, D gene. The D gene is left open where the match is weak. The size of a clone is reported for some rows only, either as once, few or many, or as a class for expanded clones.

CASSSLMNTGELFF	TGTGCCAGCAGTTCACTAATGAACACCGGGGAGCTGTTTTTT	TRBV6-5	TRBJ2-2	-	-
CASSHSSGGYTDTQYF	TGTGCCAGCAGCCATTCTAGCGGGGGATACACAGATACGCAGTATTTT	TRBV11-2	TRBJ2-3	-	TRBD2
CASSRGHGGNTEAFF	TGTGCCAGCAGCCGGGGACACGGAGGGAACACTGAAGCTTTCTTT	TRBV3-1	TRBJ1-1	once	-
CASSFSGTTDTQYF	TGTGCCAGCAGCTTCTCCGGGACAACGGATACGCAGTATTTT	TRBV5-4	TRBJ2-3	-	-
CASSYSGQGGSNQPQHF	TGTGCCAGCAGTTACTCAGGACAGGGGGGGAGCAATCAGCCCCAGCATTTT	TRBV6-5	TRBJ1-5	many	TRBD1
CASSQPGFRGDYGYTF	TGTGCCAGCAGCCAGCCTGGATTTCGCGGGGACTATGGCTACACCTTC	TRBV11-2	TRBJ1-2	-	-
CASSERISNQPQHF	TGTGCCAGCAGTGAACGTATTAGCAATCAGCCCCAGCATTTT	TRBV6-1	TRBJ1-5	-	-
CASSFDSGGYTF	TGTGCCAGCAGCTTTGATTCGGGAGGCTACACCTTC	TRBV7-9	TRBJ1-2	-	-
CSAYPGQGGLEQYF	TGCAGTGCTTATCCGGGACAGGGAGGCCTCGAGCAGTACTTC	TRBV20-1	TRBJ2-7	-	TRBD1
CASSRDRGLVEQFF	TGCGCCAGCAGCCGGGACAGGGGGCTAGTTGAGCAGTTCTTC	TRBV4-1	TRBJ2-1	-	TRBD1
CATSPRTSGGEQYF	TGTGCCACCAGCCCCAGGACTAGCGGGGGGGAGCAGTACTTC	TRBV15	TRBJ2-7	-	TRBD2
CASSLGGSAYEQYF	TGTGCCAGCAGCCTCGGGGGTTCAGCCTACGAGCAGTACTTC	TRBV12-3/TRBV12-4	TRBJ2-7	many	-
CASRGVGNTEAFF	TGCGCCAGCAGGGGGGTCGGGAACACTGAAGCTTTCTTT	TRBV5-1	TRBJ1-1	-	-
CASSDSGQPNIEAFF	TGTGCCAGTAGTGATTCGGGACAACCCAACATTGAAGCTTTCTTT	TRBV19	TRBJ1-1	-	-
CASSARGVTYYEQYF	TGTGCCAGTAGTGCACGGGGGGTTACTTACTACGAGCAGTACTTC	TRBV19	TRBJ2-7	many	TRBD2
CASSPRTGGGYTF	TGTGCCAGCAGCCCCCGGACAGGGGGAGGCTACACCTTC	TRBV7-3	TRBJ1-2	-	TRBD1
CASSNRAYEQYF	TGTGCCAGCAGCAACAGGGCCTACGAGCAGTACTTC	TRBV6-1	TRBJ2-7	many	-
CASTKGAGARNEQFF	TGTGCCAGCACCAAAGGGGCGGGAGCTAGAAATGAGCAGTTCTTC	TRBV6-2/TRBV6-3	TRBJ2-1	-	TRBD2
CATSEPTSGGPDEQFF	TGTGCCACCAGTGAGCCCACTAGCGGGGGGCCCGATGAGCAGTTCTTC	TRBV24-1	TRBJ2-1	many	TRBD2
CASSISTGGYYNEQFF	TGTGCCAGTAGTATCTCGACAGGGGGCTACTACAATGAGCAGTTCTTC	TRBV19	TRBJ2-1	-	TRBD1
CASSQDAGGDYQPQHF	TGTGCCAGCAGCCAAGATGCAGGGGGAGATTATCAGCCCCAGCATTTT	TRBV3-1	TRBJ1-5	-	TRBD1
CASKGKPMGVAGNTIYF	TGTGCCAGCAAAGGGAAACCGATGGGGGTGGCTGGAAACACCATATATTTT	TRBV10-3	TRBJ1-3	-	-
CASSSGTGVGSPLHF	TGCGCCAGCAGCTCCGGGACAGGTGTAGGATCACCCCTCCACTTT	TRBV5-1	TRBJ1-6	-	TRBD1
CASSEEGRGNEAFF	TGTGCCAGCAGTGAAGAGGGCAGGGGTAATGAAGCTTTCTTT	TRBV2	TRBJ1-1	few	-
CASSLGTSMDTQYF	TGTGCCAGCAGCCTAGGGACTAGCATGGATACGCAGTATTTT	TRBV12-3/TRBV12-4	TRBJ2-3	-	TRBD2
CAISAGGEKSPLHF	TGTGCCATCAGTGCTGGGGGAGAAAAGTCACCCCTCCACTTT	TRBV10-3	TRBJ1-6	few	-